These 27 T cell receptor beta chains originate from one sample sequenced in a study of technical replicates of blood from a few donors. The assay was immunoSEQ multiplex PCR, and TCRdb's table has in-frame clones only and misses some. The sample carries approximately 68,000 clones, approximately 97% recorded once. Sequencing was carried out using T cells isolated from PBMCs. These receptors originate from a human donor in good health.

The chain employs TRBV5-1 and TRBJ2-2; the match to TRBD1 covers 9 bases. Germline CDR1 SGHRS, CDR2 YFSETQ. Trimming removed 9 bases from V and 5 bases from J; junction bases left unmatched: 8. The CDR3 loop spans 14 amino acids. The CDR3 nucleotides are TGCGCCACCTATAGGACAGGGGAAACCGGGGAGCTGTTTTTT. This gives the protein CATYRTGETGELFF.

The gene calls are TRBV7-2 and TRBJ1-2; D uncertain. V was shortened by 0 bases and J by 1 base, with 12 bases between the two germline ends. Per the germline V gene, CDR1 is SGHTA and CDR2 is FQGNSA. This CDR3 comprises 16 residues. CDR3 sequence: CASSLARMEINYGYTF. Written as DNA, the CDR3 is TGTGCCAGCAGCTTAGCAAGGATGGAGATTAACTATGGCTACACCTTC.

This chain connects TRBV6-4 to TRBJ2-7, with 8 bases matching TRBD2. Germline loops: CDR1 MRHNA, CDR2 SNTAGT. The CDR3 sequence is 15 residues long. Trimming at V came to 3 bases and at J to 3 bases, leaving 7 bases not matched to a gene. The CDR3 loop reads CASSEMAGGFYEQYF. In DNA form, the CDR3 reads TGTGCCAGCAGTGAGATGGCGGGGGGCTTCTACGAGCAGTACTTC.

V and J are TRBV4-2 and TRBJ1-1, with 7 bases identical to TRBD1. Germline values: CDR1 LGHNA, CDR2 YNFKEQ. Trimming removed 4 bases from V and 3 bases from J; junction bases left unmatched: 8. The CDR3 runs to 15 residues. The DNA for the CDR3 is TGTGCCAGCAGCCCCCGACAGGGAAAGTACACTGAAGCTTTCTTT. Translated, it gives CASSPRQGKYTEAFF.

This clone was seen a single time. This chain connects TRBV29-1 to TRBJ2-3, with a possible D match to TRBD1 (5 bases). This CDR3 has 13 amino acids. The ends were cut back, 7 bases at V and 1 base at J, with 12 bases in the middle. The germline gives CDR1 SQVTM, CDR2 ANQGSEA. CDR3 sequence: CSAARDGTDTQYF. The CDR3 DNA is TGCAGCGCCGCCAGGGATGGCACAGATACGCAGTATTTT.

The rearrangement uses TRBV7-2 and TRBJ1-1; D is uncertain. Germline V gene sequence: CDR1 SGHTA, CDR2 FQGNSA. The CDR3 loop spans 13 amino acids. Trimming stripped 7 bases from V and 0 bases from J, with 9 bases between. Here the CDR3 reads CASTRFVNTEAFF. CDR3 DNA sequence: TGTGCCAGCACCAGATTCGTGAACACTGAAGCTTTCTTT.

The rearrangement uses TRBV9 and TRBJ1-1, with 12 positions matching TRBD1. This CDR3 contains 15 residues. J was trimmed by 4 bases and V by 4 bases; bases with no gene match: 5. Germline assignment: CDR1 SGDLS and CDR2 YYNGEE. The CDR3 loop reads CASSPGQGAITEAFF. CDR3 coding DNA: TGTGCCAGCAGCCCGGGACAGGGGGCGATCACTGAAGCTTTCTTT.

V and J are TRBV6-6 and TRBJ1-6, with D maybe TRBD1 (6 bases). Trimming left V 7 bases short and J 8 bases short, with 9 bases between. The CDR3 sequence is 12 residues long. Looked up from germline, CDR1 is MNHNY and CDR2 is SVGAGI (reference sequence). The CDR3, as DNA: TGTGCCAGCATCTCAGGGGATTCACCCCTCCACTTT. Translating it yields CASISGDSPLHF.

The chain employs TRBV7-2 and TRBJ2-3; 9 nucleotides line up with TRBD2. The CDR3 is 15 amino acids. Germline assignment: CDR1 SGHTA and CDR2 FQGNSA. The V and J ends lost 4 bases and 5 bases, in that order; junction bases with no gene match: 7. CDR3: CASSSREGPQDTQYF. The CDR3 DNA reads TGTGCCAGCAGCTCGCGGGAGGGCCCCCAAGATACGCAGTATTTT.

V gene TRBV7-3 combines with J gene TRBJ2-1; TRBD2 matches at 16 bases. Germline values: CDR1 SGHTA, CDR2 FQGTGA. The CDR3 has 17 amino acids. Germline trimming cut 4 bases from V and 4 bases from J; bases unmatched to any gene: 4. CDR3 protein: CASSYGTSGGVYNEQFF. CDR3 nucleotides: TGTGCCAGCAGCTACGGGACTAGCGGGGGGGTTTACAATGAGCAGTTCTTC.

In this sample, this clone turned up once. The V gene is TRBV9, the J gene TRBJ1-1, with D unresolved. This CDR3 region has 11 residues. Trimming shortened V by 4 bases and J by 4 bases, and 5 bases separated the two germline ends. The V gene's germline CDR1 is SGDLS and CDR2 YYNGEE. The CDR3 protein is CASSPRTEAFF. In nucleotides, the CDR3 is TGTGCCAGCAGCCCCCGCACTGAAGCTTTCTTT.

The CDR3 nucleotides read TGCATTCTCGGACCAGGGGAGACCCAGTACTTC. Amino acid sequence: CILGPGETQYF. This chain joins TRBV20-1 and TRBJ2-5; possible D gene TRBD1, 5 bases. This CDR3 contains 11 residues. The germline CDR1 and CDR2 sequences are DFQATT and SNEGSKA (reference sequence).

This chain links TRBV19 with TRBJ2-4; tentatively, D is TRBD1 (6 bases). Germline V lookup: CDR1 LNHDA, CDR2 SQIVND (reference sequence). This CDR3 spans 13 amino acids. Trimming removed 11 bases at V and 5 bases at J, with 16 bases between. As DNA, the CDR3 is TGTGCCTCGACAGGCTTCGAGGAAAACATTCAGTACTTC. It specifies CASTGFEENIQYF.

The chain is built from TRBV2 and TRBJ1-2; D is uncertain. Germline CDR1 SNHLY, CDR2 FYNNEI. The ends were cut back, 4 bases at V and 2 bases at J, with 14 bases in the middle. The CDR3 is made up of 15 amino acids. This CDR3 is CASSVAARRNYGYTF. CDR3 sequence (DNA): TGTGCCAGCAGTGTGGCCGCTAGGAGAAACTATGGCTACACCTTC.

The V gene is TRBV6-5, the J gene TRBJ2-1, with no clear D. There are 11 residues in the CDR3. V was clipped by 3 bases and J by 7 bases, with 4 bases between them. Germline V CDR1 and CDR2: MNHEY, SVGAGI. The CDR3 nucleotides read TGTGCCAGCAGTTATCTTAATGAGCAGTTCTTC. It translates to CASSYLNEQFF.

The chain has TRBV28 and TRBJ2-7; the match to TRBD1 covers 10 bases. The V gene's germline CDR1 is MDHEN and CDR2 SYDVKM. V trimming: 8 bases; J trimming: 4 bases; junction bases outside the gene matches: 5. CDR3 size: 13 residues. Here the CDR3 DNA reads TGTGCCAGCCGGACAGGGGGGTTGTACGAGCAGTACTTC. Encoded protein: CASRTGGLYEQYF.

This clone was seen just once. The rearrangement uses TRBV11-2 and TRBJ1-4; TRBD1 agrees at 7 bases. The CDR3 extends over 13 amino acids. Germline CDR1 and CDR2: SGHAT and FQNNGV. Trimming at V came to 5 bases and at J to 7 bases, leaving 4 bases not matched to a gene. For the CDR3, the DNA is TGTGCCAGCAGCCAAGCAGGGGGTGAAAAACTGTTTTTT. Translating it yields CASSQAGGEKLFF.

The gene calls are TRBV2 and TRBJ2-7; possibly TRBD1 for D (6 bases). The CDR3 has 15 residues. Between the trimmed V and J ends, which lost 3 bases and 3 bases, there was a span of 15 bases. The germline V gene encodes CDR1 SNHLY and CDR2 FYNNEI. The CDR3 region has the DNA TGTGCCAGCAGTGAGGGGCCTACAGGGAACTACGAGCAGTACTTC. Amino acid sequence: CASSEGPTGNYEQYF.

The chain combines TRBV5-1 with TRBJ2-3, with 13 bases matching TRBD2. The V segment lost 3 bases and the J segment 6 bases; nucleotides outside the gene matches: 4. CDR1 SGHRS and CDR2 YFSETQ come from the germline V gene. The CDR3 is 15 residues long. CDR3 coding DNA: TGCGCCAGCAGCTGGACTAGCGGGAGAGTGGATACGCAGTATTTT. Amino acids: CASSWTSGRVDTQYF.

This clone was detected once. The V gene is TRBV30, the J gene TRBJ2-5; the D gene is possibly TRBD1 (5 bases). The germline V gene has CDR1 GTSNPN and CDR2 SVGIG (reference sequence). The CDR3 length is 13 residues. The V end was cut by 5 bases, the J end by 0 bases, with 10 bases between. This CDR3 reads CAWRTKYQETQYF. The CDR3 coding sequence is TGTGCCTGGCGGACAAAGTACCAAGAGACCCAGTACTTC. The complete variable domain, with remaining parts taken from reference TRBV30 and TRBJ2-5, reads SQTIHQWPATLVQPVGSPLSLECTVEGTSNPNLYWYRQAAGRGLQLLFYSVGIGQISSEVPQNLSASRPQDRQFILSSKKLLLSDSGFYLCAWRTKYQETQYFGPGTRLLVL.

The chain employs TRBV19 and TRBJ2-3; 13 positions agree with TRBD2. Per the germline V gene, CDR1 is LNHDA and CDR2 is SQIVND (reference sequence). V gave up 7 bases and J gave up 2 bases; unmatched junction bases: 3. The CDR3 sequence is 15 residues long. This chain's CDR3 is CASTGLAGVTDTQYF. Written as DNA, the CDR3 is TGTGCCAGTACCGGACTAGCGGGAGTCACAGATACGCAGTATTTT.

This clone was seen a single time. The gene calls are TRBV7-2 and TRBJ2-1, with a possible D match to TRBD2 (6 bases). V was cut by 4 bases and J by 8 bases, with 15 bases left in between. Germline CDR1 is SGHTA and CDR2 is FQGNSA. The CDR3 has 14 residues. The CDR3 here is CASSSGLRTDEQFF. CDR3 nucleotides: TGTGCCAGCAGCTCGGGACTCAGAACTGATGAGCAGTTCTTC.

This clone has a handful of counts. The chain employs TRBV29-1 and TRBJ2-7; D might be TRBD1 (6 bases). The CDR3 sequence is 15 residues long. Germline loops: CDR1 SQVTM, CDR2 ANQGSEA. Trimming pared 2 bases from V and 2 bases from J, leaving 16 bases between. CDR3 in amino acids: CSVEIGGGHPYEQYF. CDR3 bases: TGCAGCGTTGAAATTGGTGGGGGACACCCCTACGAGCAGTACTTC.

As DNA, the CDR3 is TGTGCCAGCAGCCGACTAGCGGGAGAAAGAAATGAGCAGTTCTTC. Amino acid sequence: CASSRLAGERNEQFF. V gene TRBV6-6 combines with J gene TRBJ2-1, with 12 nucleotides matching TRBD2. V lost 6 bases and J lost 7; bases outside the gene matches: 7. Germline V gene data show CDR1 as MNHNY and CDR2 as SVGAGI (reference sequence). CDR3 length: 15 amino acids.

This chain connects TRBV4-3 to TRBJ2-5; 9 nucleotides line up with TRBD1. The CDR3 totals 21 residues. Looked up from germline, CDR1 is LGHNA and CDR2 is YSLEER. V lost 1 base to trimming and J lost 1 base; unmatched junction nucleotides: 19. In nucleotides, the CDR3 is TGCGCCAGCAGCCAAGTAACCGGGACAGGGACTTCCTGGACCGGCCAAGAGACCCAGTACTTC. It codes for CASSQVTGTGTSWTGQETQYF.

The chain couples TRBV7-2 to TRBJ2-3, with TRBD2 matching over 7 bases. The junction had 6 bases not matched to a gene; V was cut back by 6 bases and J by 0 bases. This CDR3 is 15 amino acids long. Per germline, CDR1 SGHTA and CDR2 FQGNSA. The CDR3 is CASRGGSGSTDTQYF. In nucleotides, the CDR3 is TGTGCCAGCAGGGGAGGTAGCGGGAGCACAGATACGCAGTATTTT.

This rearrangement joins TRBV29-1 to TRBJ2-7; 10 bases line up with TRBD2. Germline CDR1 is SQVTM and CDR2 is ANQGSEA. There are 13 residues in the CDR3. With V trimmed by 6 bases and J by 0 bases, 2 bases remained unmatched. The CDR3 here is CSVWTSGSYEQYF. The DNA for the CDR3 is TGCAGCGTATGGACTAGCGGCTCCTACGAGCAGTACTTC.